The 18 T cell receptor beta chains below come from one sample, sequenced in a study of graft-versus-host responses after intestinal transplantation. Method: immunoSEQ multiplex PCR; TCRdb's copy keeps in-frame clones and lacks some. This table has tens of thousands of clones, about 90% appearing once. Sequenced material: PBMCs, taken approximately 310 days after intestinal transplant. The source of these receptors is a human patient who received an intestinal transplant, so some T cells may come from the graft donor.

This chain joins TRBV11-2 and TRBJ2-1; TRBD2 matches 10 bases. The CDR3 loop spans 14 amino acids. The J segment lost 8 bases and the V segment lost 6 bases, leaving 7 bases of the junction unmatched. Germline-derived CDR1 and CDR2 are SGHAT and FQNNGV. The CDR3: CASSLASGRDEQFF. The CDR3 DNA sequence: TGTGCCAGCAGTTTGGCTAGCGGGAGAGATGAGCAGTTCTTC.

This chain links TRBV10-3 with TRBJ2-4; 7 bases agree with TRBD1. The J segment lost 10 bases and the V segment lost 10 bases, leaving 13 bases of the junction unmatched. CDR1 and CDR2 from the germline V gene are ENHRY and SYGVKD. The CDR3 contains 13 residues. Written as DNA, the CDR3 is TGTGCCACAACACCGGGACAGCCAGATATTCAGTACTTC. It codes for CATTPGQPDIQYF.

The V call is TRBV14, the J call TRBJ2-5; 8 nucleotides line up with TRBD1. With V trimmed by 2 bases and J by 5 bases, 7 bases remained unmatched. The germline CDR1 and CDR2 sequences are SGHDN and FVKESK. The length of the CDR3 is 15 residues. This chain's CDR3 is CASSQLGQATETQYF. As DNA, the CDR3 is TGTGCCAGCAGCCAACTGGGACAGGCCACGGAGACCCAGTACTTC.

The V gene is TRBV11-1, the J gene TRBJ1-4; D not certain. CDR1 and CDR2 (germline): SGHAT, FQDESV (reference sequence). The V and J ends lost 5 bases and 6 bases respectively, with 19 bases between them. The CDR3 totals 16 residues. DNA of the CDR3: TGTGCCAGCAGCCAATGGGCTAGAGCGGACGATGAAAAACTGTTTTTT. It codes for CASSQWARADDEKLFF.

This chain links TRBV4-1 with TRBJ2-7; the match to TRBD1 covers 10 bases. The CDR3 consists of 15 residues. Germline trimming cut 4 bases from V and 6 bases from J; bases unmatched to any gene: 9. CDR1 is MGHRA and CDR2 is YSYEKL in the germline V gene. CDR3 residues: CASSRTGTGAAEQYF. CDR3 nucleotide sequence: TGCGCCAGCAGCCGGACCGGGACAGGGGCCGCCGAGCAGTACTTC.

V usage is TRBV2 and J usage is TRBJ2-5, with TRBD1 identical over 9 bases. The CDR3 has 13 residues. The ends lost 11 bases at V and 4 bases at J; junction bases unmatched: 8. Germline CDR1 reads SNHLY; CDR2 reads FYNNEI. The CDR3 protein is CALTGGAGETQYF. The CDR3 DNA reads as TGTGCCCTAACAGGGGGCGCAGGAGAGACCCAGTACTTC.

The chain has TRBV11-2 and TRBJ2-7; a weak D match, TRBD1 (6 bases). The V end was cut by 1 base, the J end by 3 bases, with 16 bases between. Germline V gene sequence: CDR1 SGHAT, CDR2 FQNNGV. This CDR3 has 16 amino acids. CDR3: CASSLGTGSRLYEQYF. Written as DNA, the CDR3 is TGTGCCAGCAGCTTAGGAACAGGGTCCCGCCTCTACGAGCAGTACTTC.

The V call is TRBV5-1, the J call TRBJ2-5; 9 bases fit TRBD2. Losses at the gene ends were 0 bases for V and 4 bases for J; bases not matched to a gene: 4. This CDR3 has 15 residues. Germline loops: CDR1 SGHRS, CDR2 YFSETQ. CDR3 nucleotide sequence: TGCGCCAGCAGCTTGGCCCGCGGGAGGGGAGAGACCCAGTACTTC. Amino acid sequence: CASSLARGRGETQYF.

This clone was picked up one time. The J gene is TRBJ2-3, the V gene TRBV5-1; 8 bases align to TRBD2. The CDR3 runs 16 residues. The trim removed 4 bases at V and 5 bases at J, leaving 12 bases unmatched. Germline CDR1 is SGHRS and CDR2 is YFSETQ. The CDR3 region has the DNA TGCGCCAGCAGCCTCCCCGGGGGGGGGAGTTTAGATACGCAGTATTTT. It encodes CASSLPGGGSLDTQYF.

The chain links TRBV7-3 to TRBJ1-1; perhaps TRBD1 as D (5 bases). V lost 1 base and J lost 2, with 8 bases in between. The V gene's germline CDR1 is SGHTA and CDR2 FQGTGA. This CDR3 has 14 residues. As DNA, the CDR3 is TGTGCCAGCAGCTTAATCAGGGTTAACACTGAAGCTTTCTTT. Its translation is CASSLIRVNTEAFF.

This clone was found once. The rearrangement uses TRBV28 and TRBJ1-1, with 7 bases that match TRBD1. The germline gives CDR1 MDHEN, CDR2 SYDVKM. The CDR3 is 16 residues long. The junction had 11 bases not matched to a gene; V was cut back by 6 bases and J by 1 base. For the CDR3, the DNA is TGTGCCAGCAGCCGACTTCAGGGGGGCCAGAACACTGAAGCTTTCTTT. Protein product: CASSRLQGGQNTEAFF.

The chain's CDR3 is CASSEFGDTEAFF. In nucleotides, the CDR3 is TGTGCCAGCAGTGAATTCGGGGACACTGAAGCTTTCTTT. The chain joins TRBV25-1 to TRBJ1-1; D remains unclear. The V gene's germline CDR1 is MGHDK and CDR2 SYGVNS. The ends were cut back, 1 base at V and 3 bases at J, with 6 bases in the middle. This CDR3 is 13 amino acids long.

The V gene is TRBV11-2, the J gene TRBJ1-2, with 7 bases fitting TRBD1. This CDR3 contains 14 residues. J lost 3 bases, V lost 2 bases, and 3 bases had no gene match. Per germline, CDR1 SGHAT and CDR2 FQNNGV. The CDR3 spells CASSLLGGDYGYTF. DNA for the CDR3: TGTGCCAGCAGCTTATTAGGGGGCGACTATGGCTACACCTTC.

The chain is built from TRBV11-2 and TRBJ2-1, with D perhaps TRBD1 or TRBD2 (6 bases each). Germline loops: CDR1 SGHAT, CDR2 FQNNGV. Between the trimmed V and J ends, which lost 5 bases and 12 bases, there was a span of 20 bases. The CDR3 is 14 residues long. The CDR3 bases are TGTGCCAGCAGCGGCGGGGACAACCATAACGGGCAGTTCTTC. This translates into CASSGGDNHNGQFF.

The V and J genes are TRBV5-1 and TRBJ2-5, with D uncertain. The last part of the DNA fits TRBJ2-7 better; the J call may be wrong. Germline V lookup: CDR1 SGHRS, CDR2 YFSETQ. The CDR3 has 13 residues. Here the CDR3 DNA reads TGCGCCAGCAGCTTGGAGACTGGCTACGAGCAGTACTTC. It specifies CASSLETGYEQYF.

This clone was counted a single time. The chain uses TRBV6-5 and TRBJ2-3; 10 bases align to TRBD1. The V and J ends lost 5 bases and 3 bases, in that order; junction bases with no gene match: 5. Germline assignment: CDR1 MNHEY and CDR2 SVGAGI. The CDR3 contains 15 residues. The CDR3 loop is CASSRQGARTDTQYF. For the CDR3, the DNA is TGTGCCAGCAGTAGACAGGGGGCGAGGACAGATACGCAGTATTTT.

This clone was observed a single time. In DNA, the CDR3 is TGTGCCAGCAGCTTCCCAGTAGCGGGAGGGAGCTCCTACGAGCAGTACTTC. Amino acids: CASSFPVAGGSSYEQYF. The rearrangement joins TRBV7-9 to TRBJ2-5; 11 bases fit TRBD2. The closer fit of TRBJ2-7 to the DNA end suggests the J call may be wrong. CDR3 length: 17 residues. Germline loops: CDR1 SEHNR, CDR2 FQNEAQ (reference sequence).

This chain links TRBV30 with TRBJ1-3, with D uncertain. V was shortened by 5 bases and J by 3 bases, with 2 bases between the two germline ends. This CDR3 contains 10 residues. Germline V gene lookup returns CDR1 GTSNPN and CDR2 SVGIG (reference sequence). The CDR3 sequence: CAWLGNTIYF. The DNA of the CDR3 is TGTGCCTGGCTTGGAAACACCATATATTTT.